Below, 24 T cell receptor beta chains from the same sample are listed, as sequenced in a study of blood T cell repertoires in COVID-19. Using immunoSEQ multiplex PCR, the repertoire was profiled, and TCRdb retains in-frame clones only, with some absent. Of a few hundred thousand clones in the sample, roughly 85% were seen once. Sequenced input: PBMCs or T cells enriched from blood (not recorded which). Source of these receptors: a woman in her 50s who had recovered from COVID-19.

The gene calls are TRBV10-1 and TRBJ2-7; a possible D gene is TRBD2 (5 bases). The CDR3 loop spans 14 amino acids. Trimming pared 3 bases from V and 4 bases from J, leaving 13 bases between. The germline CDR1 and CDR2 sequences are WNHNN and SYGVQD (reference sequence). The CDR3 sequence: CASSDGGQRYEQYF. The CDR3 DNA follows: TGCGCCAGCAGTGACGGCGGGCAACGGTACGAGCAGTACTTC.

The chain couples TRBV27 to TRBJ2-1; 12 nucleotides align to TRBD2. The V segment lost 5 bases and the J segment 12 bases; nucleotides outside the gene matches: 5. In germline, CDR1 is MNHEY, CDR2 SMNVEV (reference sequence). This CDR3 is built from 13 residues. In DNA form, the CDR3 reads TGTGCCAGCAGTGTACTAGCGGGAGGAGGGCAGTTCTTC. Translating it yields CASSVLAGGGQFF.

The chain recombines TRBV18 with TRBJ2-5, with TRBD2 matching 8 bases. Looked up from germline, CDR1 is KGHSH and CDR2 is LQKENI. With V trimmed by 6 bases and J by 1 base, 13 bases remained unmatched. This CDR3 has 17 residues. CDR3 loop: CASSPGTRGYGQETQYF. Written as DNA, the CDR3 is TGTGCCAGCTCCCCCGGGACTAGGGGTTACGGCCAAGAGACCCAGTACTTC.

V gene TRBV4-2 combines with J gene TRBJ2-5, with a tentative D call TRBD1 (6 bases). Looked up from germline, CDR1 is LGHNA and CDR2 is YNFKEQ. Trimming stripped 3 bases from V and 5 bases from J, with 19 bases between. The CDR3 is 16 residues long. The CDR3 loop is CASSHRGTRDGETQYF. The CDR3 DNA reads as TGTGCCAGCAGCCATAGGGGGACGCGAGATGGGGAGACCCAGTACTTC.

J is TRBJ2-7 and V is TRBV28; a possible D gene is TRBD2 (5 bases). The length of the CDR3 is 13 residues. V was clipped by 10 bases and J by 5 bases, with 18 bases between them. The germline V gene has CDR1 MDHEN and CDR2 SYDVKM. The CDR3 region is CATQEREVDEQYF. The DNA of the CDR3 is TGTGCCACCCAGGAGAGGGAAGTCGACGAGCAGTACTTC.

The chain joins TRBV25-1 to TRBJ1-4, with TRBD1 identical over 9 bases. J lost 6 bases, V lost 5 bases, and 10 bases had no gene match. This CDR3 has 16 residues. Germline V gene sequence: CDR1 MGHDK, CDR2 SYGVNS. CDR3 residues: CASSKPPGQGHEKLFF. Here the CDR3 DNA reads TGTGCCAGCAGTAAACCCCCGGGACAGGGACATGAAAAACTGTTTTTT.

This chain uses TRBV28 with TRBJ1-4; perhaps TRBD1 as D (5 bases). Trimming removed 7 bases at V and 9 bases at J, with 15 bases between. The CDR3 is 13 amino acids. Germline lookup yields CDR1 MDHEN and CDR2 SYDVKM. CDR3 residues: CASTPGGLKKLFF. CDR3 nucleotides: TGTGCCAGCACCCCGGGGGGGTTGAAAAAACTGTTTTTT.

This clone appeared once. The rearrangement joins TRBV27 to TRBJ1-2; D is ambiguous. This CDR3 spans 13 amino acids. V was clipped by 5 bases and J by 2 bases, with 9 bases between them. Per the germline V gene, CDR1 is MNHEY and CDR2 is SMNVEV (reference sequence). The DNA of the CDR3 is TGTGCCAGCAGTGGCAGATTGAACTATGGCTACACCTTC. Its protein product is CASSGRLNYGYTF.

V usage is TRBV5-1 and J usage is TRBJ1-5, with unresolved D. Trimming took off 4 bases at V and 3 bases at J, with 14 bases between the two ends. Germline loops: CDR1 SGHRS, CDR2 YFSETQ. The CDR3 sequence is 15 residues long. The CDR3 loop reads CASSPEGWNNQPQHF. CDR3 sequence (DNA): TGCGCCAGCAGCCCGGAGGGTTGGAACAATCAGCCCCAGCATTTT.

This clone was counted only a few times. The chain has TRBV20-1 and TRBJ1-5; 7 nucleotides align to TRBD1. The CDR3 extends over 13 amino acids. With 3 bases clipped from V and 7 bases from J, the junction kept 6 bases outside the gene matches. Germline V gene data show CDR1 as DFQATT and CDR2 as SNEGSKA (reference sequence). The CDR3 coding sequence is TGCAGTGCTAGTAGGGGGCTGAGACAGCCCCAGCATTTT. This gives the protein CSASRGLRQPQHF.

The V call is TRBV6-5, the J call TRBJ2-2; the match to TRBD2 covers 7 bases. J gave up 4 bases and V 5 bases, and 7 bases lay outside the gene matches. There are 15 residues in the CDR3. The germline gives CDR1 MNHEY, CDR2 SVGAGI. The CDR3 DNA reads TGTGCCAGCAGTCAACTAGCGAGGGCCACCGGGGAGCTGTTTTTT. Encoded protein: CASSQLARATGELFF.

The J gene is TRBJ1-4, the V gene TRBV6-6, with D possibly being TRBD1 (5 bases). Germline-derived CDR1 and CDR2 are MNHNY and SVGAGI (reference sequence). The ends were cut back, 2 bases at V and 4 bases at J, with 14 bases in the middle. The CDR3 is 16 residues long. Here the CDR3 reads CASSYNAQEGNEKLFF. The CDR3 coding sequence is TGTGCCAGCAGTTACAATGCACAGGAGGGTAATGAAAAACTGTTTTTT.

This chain connects TRBV6-6 to TRBJ1-5; 10 bases fit TRBD1. V gave up 4 bases and J gave up 6 bases; unmatched junction bases: 9. The CDR3 runs to 16 residues. Germline CDR1 and CDR2: MNHNY and SVGAGI (reference sequence). For the CDR3, the DNA is TGTGCCAGCAGTTCCCCTGACAGGGGGCAGGGTCAGCCCCAGCATTTT. Its translation is CASSSPDRGQGQPQHF.

The V gene is TRBV27, the J gene TRBJ2-1; 7 bases are a match to TRBD2. CDR1 and CDR2 from the germline V gene are MNHEY and SMNVEV (reference sequence). CDR3 length: 14 residues. Trimming cost V 3 bases and J 3 bases; bases outside gene matches: 2. The CDR3: CASSFRTSYNEQFF. The DNA of the CDR3 is TGTGCCAGCAGTTTTAGGACTAGCTACAATGAGCAGTTCTTC.

The chain has TRBV28 and TRBJ2-3; 11 bases are a match to TRBD2. CDR1 and CDR2 (germline): MDHEN, SYDVKM. The CDR3 contains 17 residues. V lost 6 bases to trimming and J lost 0 bases; unmatched junction nucleotides: 8. Here the CDR3 DNA reads TGTGCCAGCAGAAGGGGACTAGCGGAGGTTAGCACAGATACGCAGTATTTT. Residues: CASRRGLAEVSTDTQYF.

The J gene is TRBJ1-3, the V gene TRBV6-5, with 7 bases identical to TRBD1. The trim removed 6 bases at V and 0 bases at J, leaving 2 bases unmatched. CDR3 length: 14 residues. The V gene's germline CDR1 is MNHEY and CDR2 SVGAGI. In DNA, the CDR3 is TGTGCCAGCAGCGGGACAGCCTCTGGAAACACCATATATTTT. Protein product: CASSGTASGNTIYF.

The V gene is TRBV19, the J gene TRBJ2-7; the match to TRBD1 covers 10 bases. CDR3 length: 14 amino acids. The germline V gene has CDR1 LNHDA and CDR2 SQIVND (reference sequence). The V gene end was trimmed by 5 bases and the J gene end by 2 bases; junction bases not matched to a gene: 3. CDR3 loop: CASSPTGGPYEQYF. Written as DNA, the CDR3 is TGTGCCAGTAGTCCGACAGGGGGCCCCTACGAGCAGTACTTC.

The chain is built from TRBV5-1 and TRBJ2-5, with 12 nucleotides matching TRBD2. With V trimmed by 0 bases and J by 3 bases, 3 bases remained unmatched. Germline CDR1 SGHRS, CDR2 YFSETQ. The CDR3 is 16 residues long. Here the CDR3 DNA reads TGCGCCAGCAGCTTGGGGACTAGCGGGACTAAAGAGACCCAGTACTTC. Translation: CASSLGTSGTKETQYF.

The rearrangement uses TRBV9 and TRBJ2-3, with a tentative D call TRBD2 (5 bases). V dropped 0 bases and J dropped 4 bases, with 15 bases sitting between them. Germline V gene lookup returns CDR1 SGDLS and CDR2 YYNGEE. CDR3 length equals 16 residues. The CDR3 protein is CASSVGLAGGADTQYF. The DNA of the CDR3 is TGTGCCAGCAGCGTAGGGCTCGCCGGAGGTGCAGATACGCAGTATTTT.

This chain connects TRBV5-4 to TRBJ2-7, with 11 bases aligning to TRBD2. Trimming removed 3 bases from V and 0 bases from J; junction bases left unmatched: 5. Germline CDR1 and CDR2: SGHNT and YYREEE (reference sequence). The CDR3 totals 16 residues. The CDR3 sequence is CASSSGTSGFSYEQYF. The CDR3 DNA is TGTGCCAGCAGCTCTGGGACTAGCGGTTTCTCCTACGAGCAGTACTTC.

The V call is TRBV30, the J call TRBJ1-1; D is possibly TRBD1 (6 bases). The CDR3 extends over 14 amino acids. Germline V gene data show CDR1 as GTSNPN and CDR2 as SVGIG (reference sequence). The V and J ends lost 2 bases and 3 bases respectively, with 13 bases between them. This CDR3 is CAWSFKRQDTEAFF. Written as DNA, the CDR3 is TGTGCCTGGAGTTTCAAACGACAGGACACTGAAGCTTTCTTT.

This clone came up once. V is TRBV27 and J is TRBJ2-7; TRBD1 might be the D (6 bases). V was shortened by 4 bases and J by 1 base, with 11 bases between the two germline ends. From germline, CDR1 is MNHEY and CDR2 SMNVEV (reference sequence). This CDR3 region has 14 residues. CDR3 in DNA: TGTGCCAGCAGTTGGGGCAGGGGTTCCTACGAGCAGTACTTC. It is translated as CASSWGRGSYEQYF.

This rearrangement joins TRBV5-6 to TRBJ2-7; a possible D gene is TRBD1 (5 bases). The CDR3 has 15 residues. Per the germline V gene, CDR1 is SGHDT and CDR2 is YYEEEE. The ends were cut back, 0 bases at V and 6 bases at J, with 16 bases in the middle. The CDR3 here is CASSLEAGAPREQYF. In DNA, the CDR3 is TGTGCCAGCAGCTTGGAGGCTGGGGCTCCTCGCGAGCAGTACTTC.

The chain employs TRBV9 and TRBJ2-5; D is unclear. The length of the CDR3 is 15 residues. Trimming cost V 0 bases and J 3 bases, with 12 bases left between them. CDR1 is SGDLS, CDR2 YYNGEE, per germline. The CDR3 region is CASSVGAILKETQYF. The CDR3 DNA reads TGTGCCAGCAGCGTAGGGGCAATTCTTAAAGAGACCCAGTACTTC.